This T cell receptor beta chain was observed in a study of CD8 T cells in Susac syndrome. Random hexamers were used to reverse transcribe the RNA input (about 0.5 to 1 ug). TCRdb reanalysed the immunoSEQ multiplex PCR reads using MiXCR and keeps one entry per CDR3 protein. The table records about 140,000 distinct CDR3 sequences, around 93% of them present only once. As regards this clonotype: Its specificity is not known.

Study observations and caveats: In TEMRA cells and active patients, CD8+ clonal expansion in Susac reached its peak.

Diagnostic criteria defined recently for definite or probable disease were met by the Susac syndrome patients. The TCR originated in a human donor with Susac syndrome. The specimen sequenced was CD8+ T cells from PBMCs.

The CDR3 sequence: CASSSGGLADTQYF. In nucleotides, the CDR3 is TGTGCCAGCAGCTCTGGTGGGTTAGCAGATACGCAGTATTTT. The genes are TRBV7-6 and TRBJ2-3; D remains unclear. The V end was cut by 4 bases, the J end by 4 bases, with 12 bases between. Germline CDR1 and CDR2: SGHVS and FNYEAQ. The CDR3 has 14 residues.